This TCR beta chain was sequenced in a study of identical twins. This clonotype was observed at least ten times. Donors uniformly comprised healthy Caucasians. CDR1 SNHLY and CDR2 FYNNEI come from the germline V gene. This CDR3 region has 11 residues. Trimming took off 4 bases at V and 9 bases at J, with 7 bases between the two ends. TCRdb reprocessed the 5' RACE reads with MiXCR, giving one entry per CDR3 protein. The sample shows roughly 630,000 distinct CDR3 sequences, roughly 7.1% of them seen only once. This sample was also put to use in a study of yellow fever vaccine responses in identical twins.

The sample taken for sequencing was PBMCs. The genes are TRBV2 and TRBJ2-1; D is tentatively TRBD1 or TRBD2 (5 bases each). The clonotype was recovered from a woman aged 18-35 years in good health. This chain's CDR3 is CASSGDAEQFF. The DNA of the CDR3 is TGTGCCAGCAGTGGGGACGCTGAGCAGTTCTTC.